This T cell receptor (beta chain) stems from a study of T cell repertoires in cytomegalovirus infection. About the study: Public signatures in TCR beta pointed to CMV infection and matching HLA type. Overall study results and limits: Cumulated frequencies of public TCR beta families served to identify carriers of CMV plus the relevant HLA. CMV-specific HLA-C-restricted TCR beta clonotypes dominated the ex vivo response.

TCRdb itself ran the reads through MiXCR, one entry per CDR3 protein. In the table there are about 920,000 distinct CDR3 sequences, around 32% of which are singletons. As concerns this clonotype: The antigen is undetermined.

This receptor was identified in a human donor in good health (CMV status not recorded). Some clones in this sample may be carry-over from other donors' samples. The sequencing here drew on cultured CD8+ T cells from PBMCs, taken from culture after CMV antigen stimulation.

This CDR3 reads CASSHSAGPLAGDYTGELFF. DNA of the CDR3: TGCGCCAGCAGCCATTCCGCAGGACCACTAGCGGGGGACTACACCGGGGAGCTGTTTTTT. The chain has TRBV4-1 and TRBJ2-2; the match to TRBD2 covers 11 bases. In germline, CDR1 is MGHRA, CDR2 YSYEKL. This CDR3 comprises 20 residues. Trimming removed 3 bases from V and 3 bases from J; junction bases left unmatched: 15.